These 5 T cell receptor beta chains were all obtained from the same sample, sequenced in a study of blood T cells in healthy people across ages. A sample-barcoded 5' primer and a J-beta primer mix were used in a second PCR of about 7 to 12 cycles. One entry per CDR3 protein results from TCRdb running MiXCR on the 5' RACE reads. The table includes 660,000 or so distinct CDR3 sequences, under 70% detected once. The specimen was blood. These receptors were taken from a man aged 60-69 years in good health.

This chain uses TRBV29-1 with TRBJ1-1; D is perhaps TRBD1 (6 bases). This CDR3 is 13 amino acids long. Trimming pared 1 base from V and 6 bases from J, leaving 12 bases between. Germline loops: CDR1 SQVTM, CDR2 ANQGSEA. The CDR3 sequence: CSVEGSGAAEAFF. CDR3 nucleotides: TGCAGCGTTGAAGGGTCAGGGGCCGCTGAAGCTTTCTTT. Full variable domain (outside the CDR3, taken from reference TRBV29-1 and TRBJ1-1): SAVISQKPSRDICQRGTSLTIQCQVDSQVTMMFWYRQQPGQSLTLIATANQGSEATYESGFVIDKFPISRPNLTFSTLTVSNMSPEDSSIYLCSVEGSGAAEAFFGQGTRLTVV.

The chain couples TRBV18 to TRBJ1-1; weak D call: TRBD1 (5 bases). V lost 3 bases and J lost 5, with 13 bases in between. The CDR3 has 14 amino acids. Germline V gene sequence: CDR1 KGHSH, CDR2 LQKENI. Here the CDR3 reads CASSPVGGGTEAFF. The CDR3 DNA reads TGTGCCAGCTCACCCGTGGGCGGGGGGACTGAAGCTTTCTTT. Together with reference TRBV18 and TRBJ1-1, the CDR3 gives the full variable domain: NAGVMQNPRHLVRRRGQEARLRCSPMKGHSHVYWYRQLPEEGLKFMVYLQKENIIDESGMPKERFSAEFPKEGPSILRIQQVVRGDSAAYFCASSPVGGGTEAFFGQGTRLTVV.

This clonotype was detected only a few times. The rearrangement links TRBV29-1 to TRBJ1-1; the D gene is possibly TRBD1 (5 bases). Germline lookup yields CDR1 SQVTM and CDR2 ANQGSEA. Between the trimmed V and J ends, which lost 4 bases and 1 base, there was a span of 13 bases. The CDR3 spans 14 residues. The CDR3 nucleotides read TGCAGCGTTGTACGGGACTCCCAGAACACTGAAGCTTTCTTT. Translating gives CSVVRDSQNTEAFF.

This clonotype was found a few times. The chain joins TRBV11-1 to TRBJ2-6; weak D call: TRBD1 (5 bases). Germline CDR1 reads SGHAT; CDR2 reads FQDESV (reference sequence). Trimming removed 3 bases from V and 2 bases from J, with 11 bases in between. The CDR3 is 16 amino acids. Written as DNA, the CDR3 is TGTGCCAGCAGCTTGCAGGGCGTCCCTGGGGCCAACGTCCTGACTTTC. As protein: CASSLQGVPGANVLTF.

Of note for this clonotype: A junction boundary mismatches the germline segment, possibly from a read error. The rearrangement uses TRBV7-9 and TRBJ2-1; TRBD2 might be the D (5 bases). This CDR3 comprises 15 residues. CDR1 is SEHNR and CDR2 is FQNEAQ in the germline V gene (reference sequence). The CDR3 loop is CAGSLALLDYNEQFF. DNA of the CDR3: TGTGCCGGCAGCTTAGCGCTCTTGGATTACAATGAGCAGTTCTTC. Together with reference TRBV7-9 and TRBJ2-1, the CDR3 gives the full variable domain: DTGVSQNPRHKITKRGQNVTFRCDPISEHNRLYWYRQTLGQGPEFLTYFQNEAQLEKSRLLSDRFSAERPKGSFSTLEIQRTEQGDSAMYLCAGSLALLDYNEQFFGPGTRLTVL.